Listed here is a single TCR beta chain. Its antigen is undetermined. Germline CDR1 is SGHAT and CDR2 is FQNNGV. V lost 5 bases, J lost 5 bases, and 15 bases lay in between. The CDR3 covers 14 residues. Patients with a history of autoimmune disease or on systemic immunosuppression were excluded. Assay used: immunoSEQ multiplex PCR; TCRdb lists only in-frame clones, some missing. The sample comprises 100,000 or so clones, 88% of which are singletons, and 0.8% to 1% rests with the top ten. These data belong to a study of OX40 agonist ivuxolimab in advanced cancers. Study-wide findings and caveats: Clones of CD4+ and CD8+ blood T cells grew by week 6 at doses of 0.1 to 3.0 mg/kg.

The sample here was CD4+ or CD8+ T cells sorted from blood, taken in a trial of the OX40 agonist ivuxolimab. This clonotype was obtained from an adult with an advanced solid tumor such as melanoma, head and neck, liver or kidney cancer. This sequence joins TRBV11-2 and TRBJ2-5; D gene uncertain. Here the CDR3 reads CASSPVGLLETQYF. Here the CDR3 DNA reads TGTGCCAGCAGCCCCGTCGGGTTGCTGGAGACCCAGTACTTC. Full variable domain (missing parts from reference TRBV11-2 and TRBJ2-5): EAGVAQSPRYKIIEKRQSVAFWCNPISGHATLYWYQQILGQGPKLLIQFQNNGVVDDSQLPKDRFSAERLKGVDSTLKIQPAKLEDSAVYLCASSPVGLLETQYFGPGTRLLVL.